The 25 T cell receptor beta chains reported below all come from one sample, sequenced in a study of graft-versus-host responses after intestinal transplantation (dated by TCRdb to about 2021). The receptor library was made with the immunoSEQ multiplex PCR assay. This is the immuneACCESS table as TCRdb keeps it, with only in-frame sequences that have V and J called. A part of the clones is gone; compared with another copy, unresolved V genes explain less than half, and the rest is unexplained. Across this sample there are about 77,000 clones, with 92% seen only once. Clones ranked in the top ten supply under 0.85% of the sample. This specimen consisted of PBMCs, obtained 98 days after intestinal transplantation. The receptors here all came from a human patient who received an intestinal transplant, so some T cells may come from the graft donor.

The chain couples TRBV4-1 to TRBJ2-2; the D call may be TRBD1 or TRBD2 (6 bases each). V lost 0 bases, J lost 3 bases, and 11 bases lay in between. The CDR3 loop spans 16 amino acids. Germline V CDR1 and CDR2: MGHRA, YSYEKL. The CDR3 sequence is CASSQDHREDTGELFF. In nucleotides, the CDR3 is TGCGCCAGCAGCCAAGATCACAGGGAGGACACCGGGGAGCTGTTTTTT.

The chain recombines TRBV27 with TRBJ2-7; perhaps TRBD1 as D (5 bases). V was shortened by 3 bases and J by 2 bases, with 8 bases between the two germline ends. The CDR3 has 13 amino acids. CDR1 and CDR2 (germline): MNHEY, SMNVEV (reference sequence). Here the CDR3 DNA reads TGTGCCAGCAGTTTGATGGGGCCCTACGAGCAGTACTTC. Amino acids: CASSLMGPYEQYF.

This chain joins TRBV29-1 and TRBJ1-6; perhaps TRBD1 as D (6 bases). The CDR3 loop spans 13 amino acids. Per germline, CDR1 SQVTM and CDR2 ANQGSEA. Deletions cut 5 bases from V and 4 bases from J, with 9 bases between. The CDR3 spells CSVRTDYNSPLHF. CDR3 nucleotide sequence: TGCAGCGTTCGGACAGATTATAATTCACCCCTCCACTTT.

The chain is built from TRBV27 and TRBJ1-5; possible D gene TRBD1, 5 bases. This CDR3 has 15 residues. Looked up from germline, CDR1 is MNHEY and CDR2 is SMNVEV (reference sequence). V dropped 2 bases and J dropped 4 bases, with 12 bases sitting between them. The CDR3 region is CASSLLPTVNQPQHF. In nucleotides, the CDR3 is TGTGCCAGCAGTTTACTGCCGACAGTAAATCAGCCCCAGCATTTT.

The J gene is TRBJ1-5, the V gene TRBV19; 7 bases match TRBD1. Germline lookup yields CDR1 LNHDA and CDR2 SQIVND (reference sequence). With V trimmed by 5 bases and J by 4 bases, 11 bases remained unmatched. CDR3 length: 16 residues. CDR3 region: CASSYPPGQLNQPQHF. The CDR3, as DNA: TGTGCCAGTAGTTATCCGCCGGGACAGCTAAATCAGCCCCAGCATTTT.

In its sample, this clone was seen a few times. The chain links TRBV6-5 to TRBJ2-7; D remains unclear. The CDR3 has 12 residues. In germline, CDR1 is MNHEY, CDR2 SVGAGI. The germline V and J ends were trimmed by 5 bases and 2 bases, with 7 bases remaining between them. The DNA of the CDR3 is TGTGCCAGCAGTACTCCGGCCTACGAGCAGTACTTC. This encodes CASSTPAYEQYF.

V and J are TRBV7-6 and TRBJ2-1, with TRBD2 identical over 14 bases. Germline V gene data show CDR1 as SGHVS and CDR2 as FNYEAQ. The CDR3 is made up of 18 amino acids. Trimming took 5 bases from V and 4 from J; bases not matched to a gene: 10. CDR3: CASSMRLAGGPRYNEQFF. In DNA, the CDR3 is TGTGCCAGCAGCATGCGACTAGCGGGAGGGCCGCGATACAATGAGCAGTTCTTC.

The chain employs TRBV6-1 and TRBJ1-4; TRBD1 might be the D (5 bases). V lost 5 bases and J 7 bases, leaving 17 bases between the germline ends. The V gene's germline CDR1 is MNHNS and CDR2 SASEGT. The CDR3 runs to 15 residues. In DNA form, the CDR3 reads TGTGCCAGCAGTCCCCCGGGGGGAGGCAGTGAAAAACTGTTTTTT. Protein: CASSPPGGGSEKLFF.

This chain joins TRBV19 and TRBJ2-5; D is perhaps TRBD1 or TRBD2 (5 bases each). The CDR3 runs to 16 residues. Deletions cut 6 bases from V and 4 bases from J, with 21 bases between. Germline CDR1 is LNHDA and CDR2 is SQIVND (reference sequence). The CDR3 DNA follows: TGTGCCAGTAGCCCCGCCGGGACCCTACCCGCAGAGACCCAGTACTTC. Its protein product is CASSPAGTLPAETQYF. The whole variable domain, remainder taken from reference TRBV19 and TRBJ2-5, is DGGITQSPKYLFRKEGQNVTLSCEQNLNHDAMYWYRQDPGQGLRLIYYSQIVNDFQKGDIAEGYSVSREKKESFPLTVTSAQKNPTAFYLCASSPAGTLPAETQYFGPGTRLLVL.

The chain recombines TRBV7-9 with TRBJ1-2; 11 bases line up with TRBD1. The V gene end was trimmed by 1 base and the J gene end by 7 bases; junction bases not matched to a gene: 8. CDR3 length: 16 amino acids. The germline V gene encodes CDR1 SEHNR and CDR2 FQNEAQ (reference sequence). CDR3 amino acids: CASSLVSDRGRFGYTF. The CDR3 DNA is TGTGCCAGCAGCTTAGTGTCGGACAGGGGGCGTTTTGGCTACACCTTC.

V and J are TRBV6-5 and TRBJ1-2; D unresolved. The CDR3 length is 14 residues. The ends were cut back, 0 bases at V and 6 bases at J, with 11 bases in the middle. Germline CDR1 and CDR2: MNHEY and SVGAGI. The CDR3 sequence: CASSYSVAGNGYTF. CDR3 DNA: TGTGCCAGCAGTTACTCAGTCGCGGGGAATGGCTACACCTTC.

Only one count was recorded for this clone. The CDR3 spells CASSWDWESGQYF. The CDR3 DNA follows: TGTGCCAGCAGCTGGGACTGGGAGTCGGGGCAGTATTTT. The chain employs TRBV6-5 and TRBJ2-3, with a weak D call TRBD2 (6 bases). The V gene's germline CDR1 is MNHEY and CDR2 SVGAGI. This CDR3 has 13 amino acids. V lost 6 bases to trimming and J lost 11 bases, with 18 bases between them.

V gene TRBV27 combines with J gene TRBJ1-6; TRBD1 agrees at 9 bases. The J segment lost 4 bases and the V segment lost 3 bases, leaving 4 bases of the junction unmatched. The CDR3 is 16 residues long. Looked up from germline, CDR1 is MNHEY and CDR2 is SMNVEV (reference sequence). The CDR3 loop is CASSLGTGTYNSPLHF. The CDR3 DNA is TGTGCCAGCAGTTTGGGGACAGGGACGTATAATTCACCCCTCCACTTT.

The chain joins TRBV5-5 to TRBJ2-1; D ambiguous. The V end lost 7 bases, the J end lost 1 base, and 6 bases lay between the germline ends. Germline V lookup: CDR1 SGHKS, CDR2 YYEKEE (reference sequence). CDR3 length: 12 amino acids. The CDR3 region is CASAKSYNEQFF. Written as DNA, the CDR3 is TGTGCCAGCGCAAAATCCTACAATGAGCAGTTCTTC.

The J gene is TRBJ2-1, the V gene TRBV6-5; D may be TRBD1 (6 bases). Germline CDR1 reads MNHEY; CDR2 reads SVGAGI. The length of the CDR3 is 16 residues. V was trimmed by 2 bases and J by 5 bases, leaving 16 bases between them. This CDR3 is CASSYVLGHGHNEQFF. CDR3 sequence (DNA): TGTGCCAGCAGTTACGTTTTGGGACACGGACACAATGAGCAGTTCTTC.

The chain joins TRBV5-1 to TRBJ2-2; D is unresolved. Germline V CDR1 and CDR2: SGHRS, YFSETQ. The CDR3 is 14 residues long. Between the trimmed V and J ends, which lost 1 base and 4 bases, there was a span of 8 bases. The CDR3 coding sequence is TGCGCCAGCAGCTTGACCCCACCCACCGGGGAGCTGTTTTTT. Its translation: CASSLTPPTGELFF.

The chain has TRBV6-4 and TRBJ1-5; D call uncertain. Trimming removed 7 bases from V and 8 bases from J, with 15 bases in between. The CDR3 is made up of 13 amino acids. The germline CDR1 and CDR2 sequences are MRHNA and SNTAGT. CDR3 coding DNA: TGTGCCAGCAACGTGCGAGGGAGGAAGCCCCAGCATTTT. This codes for CASNVRGRKPQHF.

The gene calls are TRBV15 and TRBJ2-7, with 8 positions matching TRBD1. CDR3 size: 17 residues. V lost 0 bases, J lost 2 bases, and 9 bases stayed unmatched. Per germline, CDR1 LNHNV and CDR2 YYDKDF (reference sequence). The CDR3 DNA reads TGTGCCACCAGCAGAGAGGGGACAGGCGAGCAAACCTACGAGCAGTACTTC. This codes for CATSREGTGEQTYEQYF.

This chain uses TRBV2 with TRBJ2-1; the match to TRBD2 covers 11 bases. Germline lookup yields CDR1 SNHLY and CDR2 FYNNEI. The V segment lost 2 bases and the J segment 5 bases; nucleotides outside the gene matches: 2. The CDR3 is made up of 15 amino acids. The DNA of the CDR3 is TGTGCCAGCAGTGAACTAGCGGGAGGCAACAATGAGCAGTTCTTC. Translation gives CASSELAGGNNEQFF. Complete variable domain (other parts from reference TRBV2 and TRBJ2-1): EPEVTQTPSHQVTQMGQEVILRCVPISNHLYFYWYRQILGQKVEFLVSFYNNEISEKSEIFDDQFSVERPDGSNFTLKIRSTKLEDSAMYFCASSELAGGNNEQFFGPGTRLTVL.

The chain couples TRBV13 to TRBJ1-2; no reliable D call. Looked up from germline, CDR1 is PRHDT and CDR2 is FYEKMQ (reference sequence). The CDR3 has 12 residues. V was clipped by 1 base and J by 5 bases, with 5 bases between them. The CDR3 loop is CASSLDRYGYTF. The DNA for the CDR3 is TGTGCCAGCAGCTTAGACAGATATGGCTACACCTTC.

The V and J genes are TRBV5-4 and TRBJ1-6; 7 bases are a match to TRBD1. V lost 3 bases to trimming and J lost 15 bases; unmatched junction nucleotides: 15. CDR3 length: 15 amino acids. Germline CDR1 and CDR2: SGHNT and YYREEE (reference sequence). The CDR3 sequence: CASSSPQGEKVVLHF. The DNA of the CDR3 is TGTGCCAGCAGCTCCCCTCAGGGGGAAAAGGTTGTCCTCCACTTT.

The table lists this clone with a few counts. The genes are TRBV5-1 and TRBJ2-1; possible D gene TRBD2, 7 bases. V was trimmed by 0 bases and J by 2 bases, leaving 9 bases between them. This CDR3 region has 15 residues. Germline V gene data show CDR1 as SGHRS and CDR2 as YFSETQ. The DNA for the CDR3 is TGCGCCAGCAGCTTGGGGGGGGGCCCCTACAATGAGCAGTTCTTC. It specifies CASSLGGGPYNEQFF.

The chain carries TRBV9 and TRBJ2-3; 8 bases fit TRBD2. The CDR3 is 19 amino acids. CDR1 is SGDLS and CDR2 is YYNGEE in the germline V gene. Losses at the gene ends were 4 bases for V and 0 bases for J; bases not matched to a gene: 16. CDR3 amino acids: CASSPGTPGLGASTDTQYF. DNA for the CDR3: TGTGCCAGCAGCCCCGGGACGCCGGGACTAGGGGCTAGCACAGATACGCAGTATTTT.

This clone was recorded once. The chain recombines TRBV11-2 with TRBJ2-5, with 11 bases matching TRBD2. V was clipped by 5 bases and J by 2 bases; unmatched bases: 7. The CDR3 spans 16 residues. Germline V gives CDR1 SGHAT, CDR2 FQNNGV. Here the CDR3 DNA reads TGTGCCAGCAGCATATGGACTAGCGGGTCGCAAGAGACCCAGTACTTC. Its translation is CASSIWTSGSQETQYF.

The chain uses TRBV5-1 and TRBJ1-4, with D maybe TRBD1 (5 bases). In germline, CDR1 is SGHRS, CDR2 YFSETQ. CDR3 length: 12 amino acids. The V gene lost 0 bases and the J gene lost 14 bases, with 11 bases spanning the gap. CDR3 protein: CASSLAGLGLFF. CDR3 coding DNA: TGCGCCAGCAGCTTGGCGGGACTTGGGCTGTTTTTT.